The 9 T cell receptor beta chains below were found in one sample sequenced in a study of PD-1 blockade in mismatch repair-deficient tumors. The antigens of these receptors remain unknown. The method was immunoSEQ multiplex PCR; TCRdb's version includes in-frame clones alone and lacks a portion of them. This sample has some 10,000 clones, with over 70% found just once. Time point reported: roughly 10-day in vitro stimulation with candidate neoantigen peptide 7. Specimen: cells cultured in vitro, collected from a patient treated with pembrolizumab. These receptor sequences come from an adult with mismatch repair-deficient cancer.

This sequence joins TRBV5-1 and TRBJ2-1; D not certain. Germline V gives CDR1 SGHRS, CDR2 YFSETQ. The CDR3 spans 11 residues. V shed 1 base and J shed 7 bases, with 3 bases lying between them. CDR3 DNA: TGCGCCAGCAGCTTGACGAATGAGCAGTTCTTC. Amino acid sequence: CASSLTNEQFF.

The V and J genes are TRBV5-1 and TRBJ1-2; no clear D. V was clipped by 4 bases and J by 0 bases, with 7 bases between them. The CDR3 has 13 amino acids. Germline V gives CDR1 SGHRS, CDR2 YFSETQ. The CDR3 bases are TGCGCCAGCAGCCAGGACCCTAACTATGGCTACACCTTC. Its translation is CASSQDPNYGYTF.

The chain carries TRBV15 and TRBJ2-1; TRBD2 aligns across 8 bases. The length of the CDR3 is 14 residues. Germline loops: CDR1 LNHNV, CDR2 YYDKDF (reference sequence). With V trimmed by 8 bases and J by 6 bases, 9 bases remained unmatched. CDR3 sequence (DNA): TGTGCCACCGGGGAAGCGGGAGAAGGCAATGAGCAGTTCTTC. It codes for CATGEAGEGNEQFF.

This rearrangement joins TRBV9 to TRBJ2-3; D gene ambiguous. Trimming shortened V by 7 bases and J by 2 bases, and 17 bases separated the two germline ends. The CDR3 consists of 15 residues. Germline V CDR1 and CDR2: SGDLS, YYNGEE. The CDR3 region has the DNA TGTGCCAGCCGGCGAGGATGGGTAGTCACAGATACGCAGTATTTT. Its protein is CASRRGWVVTDTQYF. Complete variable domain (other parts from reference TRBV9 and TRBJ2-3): DSGVTQTPKHLITATGQRVTLRCSPRSGDLSVYWYQQSLDQGLQFLIQYYNGEERAKGNILERFSAQQFPDLHSELNLSSLELGDSALYFCASRRGWVVTDTQYFGPGTRLTVL.

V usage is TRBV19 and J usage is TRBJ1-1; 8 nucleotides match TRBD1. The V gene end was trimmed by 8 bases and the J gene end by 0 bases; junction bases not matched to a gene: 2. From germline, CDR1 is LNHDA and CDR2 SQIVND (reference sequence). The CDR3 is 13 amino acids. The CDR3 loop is CASSDRVNTEAFF. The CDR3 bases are TGTGCCAGTTCGGACAGGGTGAACACTGAAGCTTTCTTT.

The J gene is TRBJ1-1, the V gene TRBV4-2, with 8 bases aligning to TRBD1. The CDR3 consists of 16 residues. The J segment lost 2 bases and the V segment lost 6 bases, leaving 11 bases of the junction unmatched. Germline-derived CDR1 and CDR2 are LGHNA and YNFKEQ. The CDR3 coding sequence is TGTGCCAGCAGAAATGTAGACAGGGGAGGTAACACTGAAGCTTTCTTT. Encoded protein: CASRNVDRGGNTEAFF.

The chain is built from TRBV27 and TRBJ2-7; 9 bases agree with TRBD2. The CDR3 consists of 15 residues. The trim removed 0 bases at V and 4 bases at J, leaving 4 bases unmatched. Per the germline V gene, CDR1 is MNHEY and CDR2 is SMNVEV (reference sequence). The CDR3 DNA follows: TGTGCCAGCAGTTTATCCGGCGGGAGGGGATACGAGCAGTACTTC. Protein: CASSLSGGRGYEQYF.

The DNA for the CDR3 is TGTGCCAGCAGCCCAGGGACCGCCGCCTCCTACGAGCAGTACTTC. This encodes CASSPGTAASYEQYF. The gene calls are TRBV7-9 and TRBJ2-7, with D perhaps matching TRBD1 or TRBD2 (5 bases each). Germline V CDR1 and CDR2: SEHNR, FQNEAQ (reference sequence). The germline V and J ends were trimmed by 5 bases and 0 bases, with 14 bases remaining between them. The CDR3 loop spans 15 amino acids.

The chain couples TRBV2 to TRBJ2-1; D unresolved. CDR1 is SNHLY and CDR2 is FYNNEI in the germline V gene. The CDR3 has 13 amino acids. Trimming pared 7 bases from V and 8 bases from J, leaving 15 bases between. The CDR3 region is CASIPLALHEQFF. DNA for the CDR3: TGTGCCAGCATCCCCCTCGCGCTCCATGAGCAGTTCTTC.